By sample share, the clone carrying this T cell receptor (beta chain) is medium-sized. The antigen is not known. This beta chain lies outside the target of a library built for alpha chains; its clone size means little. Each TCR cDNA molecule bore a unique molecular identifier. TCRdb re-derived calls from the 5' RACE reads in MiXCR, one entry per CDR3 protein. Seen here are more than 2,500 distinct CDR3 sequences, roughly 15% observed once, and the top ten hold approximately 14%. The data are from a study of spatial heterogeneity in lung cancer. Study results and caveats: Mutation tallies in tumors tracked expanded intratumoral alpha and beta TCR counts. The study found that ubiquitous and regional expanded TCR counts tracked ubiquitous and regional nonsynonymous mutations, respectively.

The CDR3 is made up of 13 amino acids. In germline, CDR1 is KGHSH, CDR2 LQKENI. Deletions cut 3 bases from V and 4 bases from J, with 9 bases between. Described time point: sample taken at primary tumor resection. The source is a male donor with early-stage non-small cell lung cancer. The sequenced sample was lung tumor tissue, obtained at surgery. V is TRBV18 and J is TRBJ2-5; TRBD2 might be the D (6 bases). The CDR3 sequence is CASSPGGGETQYF. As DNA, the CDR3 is TGTGCCAGCTCACCGGGGGGAGGAGAGACCCAGTACTTC.